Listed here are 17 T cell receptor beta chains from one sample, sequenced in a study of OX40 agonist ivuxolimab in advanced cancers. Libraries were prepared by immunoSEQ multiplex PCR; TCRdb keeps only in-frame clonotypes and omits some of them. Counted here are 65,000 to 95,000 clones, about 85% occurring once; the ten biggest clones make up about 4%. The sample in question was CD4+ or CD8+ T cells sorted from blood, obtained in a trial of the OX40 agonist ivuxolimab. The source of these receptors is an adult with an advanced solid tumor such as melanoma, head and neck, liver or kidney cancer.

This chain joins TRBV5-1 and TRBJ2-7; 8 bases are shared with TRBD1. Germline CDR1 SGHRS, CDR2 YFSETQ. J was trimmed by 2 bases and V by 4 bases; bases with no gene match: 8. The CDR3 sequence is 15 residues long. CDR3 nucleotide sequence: TGCGCCAGCAGCACAAAGACGGGACAGGCCTACGAGCAGTACTTC. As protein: CASSTKTGQAYEQYF. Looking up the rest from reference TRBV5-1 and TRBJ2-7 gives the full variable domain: KAGVTQTPRYLIKTRGQQVTLSCSPISGHRSVSWYQQTPGQGLQFLFEYFSETQRNKGNFPGRFSGRQFSNSRSEMNVSTLELGDSALYLCASSTKTGQAYEQYFGPGTRLTVT.

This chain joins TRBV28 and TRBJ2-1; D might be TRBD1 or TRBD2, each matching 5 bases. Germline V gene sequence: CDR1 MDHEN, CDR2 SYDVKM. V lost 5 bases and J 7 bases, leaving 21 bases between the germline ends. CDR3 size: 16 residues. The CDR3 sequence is CASSPLTGAARNEQFF. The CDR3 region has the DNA TGTGCCAGCAGTCCTTTGACCGGGGCGGCGAGGAATGAGCAGTTCTTC.

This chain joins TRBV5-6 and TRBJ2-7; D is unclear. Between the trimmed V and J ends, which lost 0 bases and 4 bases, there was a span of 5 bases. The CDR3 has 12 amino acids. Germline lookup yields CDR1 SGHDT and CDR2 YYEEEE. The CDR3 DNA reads TGTGCCAGCAGCTTGGGGGGTTACGAGCAGTACTTC. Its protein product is CASSLGGYEQYF.

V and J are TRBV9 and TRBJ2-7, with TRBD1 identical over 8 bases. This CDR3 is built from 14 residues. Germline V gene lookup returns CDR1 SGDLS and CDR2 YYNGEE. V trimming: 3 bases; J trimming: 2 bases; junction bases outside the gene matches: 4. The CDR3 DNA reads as TGTGCCAGCAGCGCGGGACAGGCGGCCTACGAGCAGTACTTC. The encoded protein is CASSAGQAAYEQYF.

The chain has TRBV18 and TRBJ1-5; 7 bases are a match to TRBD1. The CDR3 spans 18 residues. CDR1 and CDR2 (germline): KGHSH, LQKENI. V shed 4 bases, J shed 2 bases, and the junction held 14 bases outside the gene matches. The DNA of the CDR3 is TGTGCCAGCTCACAAACCGGGACAGCATCATATGGCAATCAGCCCCAGCATTTT. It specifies CASSQTGTASYGNQPQHF.

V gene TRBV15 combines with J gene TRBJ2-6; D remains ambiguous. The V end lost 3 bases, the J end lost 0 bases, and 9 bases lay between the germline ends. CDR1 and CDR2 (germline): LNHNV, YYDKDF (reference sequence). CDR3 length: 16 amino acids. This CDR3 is CATSSSRFSGANVLTF. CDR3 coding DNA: TGTGCCACCAGCAGTAGCAGGTTCTCTGGGGCCAACGTCCTGACTTTC. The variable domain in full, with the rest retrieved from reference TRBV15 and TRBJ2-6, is DAMVIQNPRYQVTQFGKPVTLSCSQTLNHNVMYWYQQKSSQAPKLLFHYYDKDFNNEADTPDNFQSRRPNTSFCFLDIRSPGLGDTAMYLCATSSSRFSGANVLTFGAGSRLTVL.

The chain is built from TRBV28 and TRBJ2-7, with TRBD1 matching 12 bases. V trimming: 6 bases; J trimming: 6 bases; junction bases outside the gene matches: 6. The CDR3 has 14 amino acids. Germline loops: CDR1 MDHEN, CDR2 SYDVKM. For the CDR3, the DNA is TGTGCCAGCAGGGGGACAGGGGGCGCTTCCGAGCAGTACTTC. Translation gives CASRGTGGASEQYF.

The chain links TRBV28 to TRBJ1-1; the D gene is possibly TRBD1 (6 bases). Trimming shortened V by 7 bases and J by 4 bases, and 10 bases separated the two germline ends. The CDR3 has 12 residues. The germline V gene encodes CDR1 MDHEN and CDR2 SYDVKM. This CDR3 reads CASNVRGTEAFF. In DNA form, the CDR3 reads TGTGCCAGCAATGTCAGGGGCACTGAAGCTTTCTTT. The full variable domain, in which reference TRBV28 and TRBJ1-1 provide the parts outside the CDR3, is DVKVTQSSRYLVKRTGEKVFLECVQDMDHENMFWYRQDPGLGLRLIYFSYDVKMKEKGDIPEGYSVSREKKERFSLILESASTNQTSMYLCASNVRGTEAFFGQGTRLTVV.

The CDR3 DNA follows: TGTGCCAGCAGGGTGCGAGGGTCTGGGAATAAAGAGACCCAGTACTTC. Translation: CASRVRGSGNKETQYF. The V and J genes are TRBV5-4 and TRBJ2-5; perhaps TRBD2 as D (5 bases). Germline values: CDR1 SGHNT, CDR2 YYREEE (reference sequence). V was trimmed by 5 bases and J by 3 bases, leaving 20 bases between them. The CDR3 is 16 amino acids.

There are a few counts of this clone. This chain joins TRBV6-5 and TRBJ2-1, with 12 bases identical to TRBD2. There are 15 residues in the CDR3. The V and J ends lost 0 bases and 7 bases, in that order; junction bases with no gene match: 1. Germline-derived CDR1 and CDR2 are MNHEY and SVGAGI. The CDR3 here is CASSYSTSGRNEQFF. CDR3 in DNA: TGTGCCAGCAGTTACTCTACTAGCGGGAGGAATGAGCAGTTCTTC.

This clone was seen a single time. The chain's CDR3 is CASSVSALGQTSSYNEQFF. CDR3 DNA sequence: TGCGCCAGCAGCGTATCCGCCCTAGGACAGACGAGCTCCTACAATGAGCAGTTCTTC. The chain couples TRBV4-1 to TRBJ2-1; the D gene is possibly TRBD1 (6 bases). CDR3 length equals 19 residues. The germline CDR1 and CDR2 sequences are MGHRA and YSYEKL. V lost 5 bases, J lost 0 bases, and 23 bases lay in between.

CDR3 sequence reads: CASSLRGGPGNTIYF. The DNA for the CDR3 is TGTGCCAGCAGCTTGCGGGGTGGCCCTGGAAACACCATATATTTT. The rearrangement links TRBV5-8 to TRBJ1-3; D uncertain. The V gene lost 1 base and the J gene lost 2 bases, with 10 bases spanning the gap. CDR1 and CDR2 (germline): SGHTS, YDEGEE. This CDR3 comprises 15 residues.

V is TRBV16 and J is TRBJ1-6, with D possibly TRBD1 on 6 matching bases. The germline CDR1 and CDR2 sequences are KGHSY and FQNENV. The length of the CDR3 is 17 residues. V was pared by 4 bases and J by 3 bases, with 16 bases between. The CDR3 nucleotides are TGTGCCAGCAGCCTCCCGACAGGAACCATCTATAATTCACCCCTCCACTTT. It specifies CASSLPTGTIYNSPLHF.

Here the CDR3 reads CASSLGLGTEAFF. DNA for the CDR3: TGTGCCAGCAGCTTAGGTCTGGGCACTGAAGCTTTCTTT. This chain joins TRBV11-2 and TRBJ1-1; D is uncertain. The CDR3 runs to 13 residues. Germline V lookup: CDR1 SGHAT, CDR2 FQNNGV. V was cut by 1 base and J by 4 bases, with 7 bases left in between.

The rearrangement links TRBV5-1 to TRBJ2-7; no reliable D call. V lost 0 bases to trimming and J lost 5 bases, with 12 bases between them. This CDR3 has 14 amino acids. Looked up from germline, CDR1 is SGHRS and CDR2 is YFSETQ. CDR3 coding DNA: TGCGCCAGCAGCTTGGTGGCGACTGGACACGAGCAGTACTTC. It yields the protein CASSLVATGHEQYF.

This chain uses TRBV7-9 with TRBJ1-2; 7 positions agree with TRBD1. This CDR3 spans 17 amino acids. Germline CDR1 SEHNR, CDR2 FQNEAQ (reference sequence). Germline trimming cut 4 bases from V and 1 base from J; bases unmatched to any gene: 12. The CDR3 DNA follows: TGTGCCAGCAGCTCACCTAGGGACAGCAAGTTTAACTATGGCTACACCTTC. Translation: CASSSPRDSKFNYGYTF.

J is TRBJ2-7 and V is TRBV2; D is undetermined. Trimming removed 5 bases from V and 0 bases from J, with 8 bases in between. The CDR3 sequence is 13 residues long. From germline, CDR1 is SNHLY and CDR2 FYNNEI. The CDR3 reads CASSLTLSYEQYF. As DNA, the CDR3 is TGTGCCAGCAGTTTGACGCTCTCCTACGAGCAGTACTTC.